The 23 T cell receptor beta chains below come from one sample, sequenced in a study of CD8 T cells in Susac syndrome. Roughly 0.45 to 1 ug RNA was reverse transcribed with random hexamers. MiXCR, applied by TCRdb to the immunoSEQ multiplex PCR reads, yields one record per CDR3 protein. The sample lists about 94,000 distinct CDR3 sequences, 85% to 95% occurring once. Sequenced input: CD4+ T cells from PBMCs. Every receptor here comes from a human donor with Susac syndrome.

The genes are TRBV30 and TRBJ1-4; no definite D call. V was pared by 5 bases and J by 6 bases, with 13 bases between. This CDR3 contains 13 residues. Germline CDR1 reads GTSNPN; CDR2 reads SVGIG (reference sequence). The CDR3 region has the DNA TGTGCCTGGGCCGAGGCAGTGCATGAAAAACTGTTTTTT. It specifies CAWAEAVHEKLFF.

The chain employs TRBV12-3 or TRBV12-4 and TRBJ2-5; D is unresolved. The CDR3 has 11 amino acids. The ends were cut back, 2 bases at V and 5 bases at J, with 3 bases in the middle. The CDR3 coding sequence is TGTGCCAGCAGTTTACATGAGACCCAGTACTTC. Translation gives CASSLHETQYF.

The chain employs TRBV20-1 and TRBJ2-7; 7 bases are a match to TRBD1. Germline trimming cut 4 bases from V and 1 base from J; bases unmatched to any gene: 1. Per the germline V gene, CDR1 is DFQATT and CDR2 is SNEGSKA (reference sequence). The length of the CDR3 is 12 residues. This CDR3 reads CSATDRSYEQYF. The CDR3 bases are TGCAGTGCTACGGACAGGTCCTACGAGCAGTACTTC.

This sequence joins TRBV7-9 and TRBJ2-5; D may be TRBD1 (6 bases). Germline assignment: CDR1 SEHNR and CDR2 FQNEAQ (reference sequence). This CDR3 comprises 14 residues. The germline V and J ends were trimmed by 5 bases and 5 bases, with 15 bases remaining between them. The chain's CDR3 is CASSATGPGETQYF. CDR3 coding DNA: TGTGCCAGCAGCGCTACAGGGCCGGGGGAGACCCAGTACTTC. Together with reference TRBV7-9 and TRBJ2-5, the CDR3 gives the full variable domain: DTGVSQNPRHKITKRGQNVTFRCDPISEHNRLYWYRQTLGQGPEFLTYFQNEAQLEKSRLLSDRFSAERPKGSFSTLEIQRTEQGDSAMYLCASSATGPGETQYFGPGTRLLVL.

The chain joins TRBV28 to TRBJ2-7; TRBD1 or TRBD2 may be the D gene (5 bases each). The CDR3 consists of 16 residues. Germline-derived CDR1 and CDR2 are MDHEN and SYDVKM. Trimming cost V 6 bases and J 2 bases, with 20 bases left between them. The CDR3 nucleotides are TGTGCCAGCAGAAAGTGGGGCGGGCCCGAAACCTACGAGCAGTACTTC. Amino acids: CASRKWGGPETYEQYF.

This chain uses TRBV6-5 with TRBJ1-5; D call uncertain. V gave up 5 bases and J gave up 3 bases, with 8 bases separating them. CDR1 MNHEY and CDR2 SVGAGI come from the germline V gene. The CDR3 spans 13 residues. CDR3 amino acids: CASSPWSNQPQHF. The CDR3, as DNA: TGTGCCAGCAGTCCATGGTCCAATCAGCCCCAGCATTTT.

CDR3 protein: CASGDFGNQPQHF. CDR3 DNA sequence: TGTGCCAGCGGGGATTTCGGAAATCAGCCCCAGCATTTT. The rearrangement uses TRBV28 and TRBJ1-5; no reliable D call. Germline assignment: CDR1 MDHEN and CDR2 SYDVKM. CDR3 length equals 13 residues. The ends were cut back, 8 bases at V and 4 bases at J, with 12 bases in the middle.

This sequence joins TRBV15 and TRBJ1-1, with D unresolved. The CDR3 covers 15 residues. Germline loops: CDR1 LNHNV, CDR2 YYDKDF (reference sequence). Trimming removed 4 bases from V and 0 bases from J, with 12 bases in between. Here the CDR3 DNA reads TGTGCCACCAGCATCCGGACGGGATTGAACACTGAAGCTTTCTTT. It yields the protein CATSIRTGLNTEAFF. Full variable domain (missing parts from reference TRBV15 and TRBJ1-1): DAMVIQNPRYQVTQFGKPVTLSCSQTLNHNVMYWYQQKSSQAPKLLFHYYDKDFNNEADTPDNFQSRRPNTSFCFLDIRSPGLGDTAMYLCATSIRTGLNTEAFFGQGTRLTVV.

The V gene is TRBV20-1, the J gene TRBJ2-1; 10 bases align to TRBD2. The V gene's germline CDR1 is DFQATT and CDR2 SNEGSKA (reference sequence). The V and J ends lost 6 bases and 9 bases, in that order; junction bases with no gene match: 14. The CDR3 has 15 amino acids. As DNA, the CDR3 is TGCAGTGCCGACCCGGGACTAGCGACCTGGGGTGAGCAGTTCTTC. Translated: CSADPGLATWGEQFF.

The rearrangement links TRBV10-2 to TRBJ2-2; weak D call: TRBD1 (6 bases). Germline CDR1 reads WSHSY; CDR2 reads SAAADI. The V and J ends lost 5 bases and 1 base respectively, with 11 bases between them. This CDR3 contains 15 residues. The CDR3 DNA follows: TGCGCCAGCAGTTTGACGACAGGGAACACCGGGGAGCTGTTTTTT. It yields the protein CASSLTTGNTGELFF.

V and J are TRBV29-1 and TRBJ2-5; no clear D gene. Germline V gives CDR1 SQVTM, CDR2 ANQGSEA. This CDR3 is built from 12 residues. V was cut by 4 bases and J by 3 bases, with 9 bases left in between. As DNA, the CDR3 is TGCAGCGTTGGTTTTTGGGAAGAGACCCAGTACTTC. Its protein product is CSVGFWEETQYF.

The rearrangement joins TRBV9 to TRBJ2-3; 12 positions match TRBD2. This CDR3 contains 13 residues. With 7 bases clipped from V and 3 bases from J, the junction kept 0 bases outside the gene matches. From germline, CDR1 is SGDLS and CDR2 YYNGEE. CDR3 nucleotide sequence: TGTGCCAGCGGACTAGCGGGGACAGATACGCAGTATTTT. Amino acid sequence: CASGLAGTDTQYF.

The genes are TRBV27 and TRBJ2-5; 7 bases are shared with TRBD2. V was pared by 6 bases and J by 4 bases, with 11 bases of the junction left unmatched. This CDR3 has 15 amino acids. Germline V gives CDR1 MNHEY, CDR2 SMNVEV (reference sequence). The CDR3 spells CASSSTPGEGETQYF. The CDR3 DNA is TGTGCCAGCAGCTCCACCCCGGGGGAGGGAGAGACCCAGTACTTC.

The chain combines TRBV2 with TRBJ2-2, with 8 bases that match TRBD2. The V segment lost 6 bases and the J segment 4 bases; nucleotides outside the gene matches: 7. This CDR3 has 15 residues. CDR1 and CDR2 (germline): SNHLY, FYNNEI. In nucleotides, the CDR3 is TGTGCCAGCAGGACGGGGGGGGTGTCCACCGGGGAGCTGTTTTTT. It specifies CASRTGGVSTGELFF.

The V and J genes are TRBV20-1 and TRBJ2-7; 8 positions agree with TRBD1. The V gene's germline CDR1 is DFQATT and CDR2 SNEGSKA (reference sequence). The V and J ends lost 5 bases and 5 bases, in that order; junction bases with no gene match: 14. The CDR3 length is 15 residues. CDR3 DNA: TGCAGTGCTTCTCCCGGGCAGGGGGCAAGGGACGAGCAGTACTTC. Translation gives CSASPGQGARDEQYF.

V and J are TRBV20-1 and TRBJ2-5, with D maybe TRBD1 (6 bases). CDR3 length: 13 amino acids. From germline, CDR1 is DFQATT and CDR2 SNEGSKA (reference sequence). V dropped 5 bases and J dropped 5 bases, with 15 bases sitting between them. The DNA of the CDR3 is TGCAGTGCTTCACAGGGTCTCCAGGAGACCCAGTACTTC. Translated, it gives CSASQGLQETQYF.

The chain links TRBV28 to TRBJ1-2; D gene ambiguous. The V and J ends lost 4 bases and 6 bases respectively, with 9 bases between them. The CDR3 is made up of 12 amino acids. The V gene's germline CDR1 is MDHEN and CDR2 SYDVKM. The CDR3 loop reads CASSSGQNGYTF. CDR3 nucleotides: TGTGCCAGCAGTTCCGGCCAAAATGGCTACACCTTC.

The rearrangement joins TRBV18 to TRBJ2-1, with D unresolved. Germline assignment: CDR1 KGHSH and CDR2 LQKENI. The CDR3 has 13 amino acids. Trimming left V 6 bases short and J 1 base short, with 7 bases between. In DNA, the CDR3 is TGTGCCAGCTCTTCGGTGTCCTACAATGAGCAGTTCTTC. This sequence encodes CASSSVSYNEQFF.

The chain recombines TRBV30 with TRBJ2-2; TRBD1 or TRBD2 may be the D gene (6 bases each). Germline loops: CDR1 GTSNPN, CDR2 SVGIG (reference sequence). Trimming took 3 bases from V and 2 from J, leaving 13 bases between them. This CDR3 spans 15 amino acids. The CDR3 region is CAWRKGGPNTGELFF. CDR3 nucleotide sequence: TGTGCCTGGAGGAAGGGGGGCCCCAACACCGGGGAGCTGTTTTTT.

The chain has TRBV20-1 and TRBJ2-5; D is perhaps TRBD1 (6 bases). There are 14 residues in the CDR3. V lost 3 bases and J lost 2, with 13 bases in between. Germline V gives CDR1 DFQATT, CDR2 SNEGSKA (reference sequence). The CDR3 coding sequence is TGCAGTGCTAGGAGAGGACAGACACAAGAGACCCAGTACTTC. As protein: CSARRGQTQETQYF.

The chain is built from TRBV7-2 and TRBJ1-5; TRBD1 is a possible D gene (6 bases). V lost 7 bases to trimming and J lost 0 bases, with 13 bases between them. The CDR3 has 15 residues. Germline CDR1 reads SGHTA; CDR2 reads FQGNSA. The DNA of the CDR3 is TGTGCCAGCACCAGTACAGGGTATAGCAATCAGCCCCAGCATTTT. Translation gives CASTSTGYSNQPQHF.

The gene calls are TRBV28 and TRBJ2-3; the match to TRBD2 covers 9 bases. Germline V gene lookup returns CDR1 MDHEN and CDR2 SYDVKM. This CDR3 spans 16 amino acids. J gave up 0 bases and V 1 base, and 2 bases lay outside the gene matches. The CDR3 sequence: CASSLSSGTSTDTQYF. In nucleotides, the CDR3 is TGTGCCAGCAGTTTATCTAGCGGGACCAGCACAGATACGCAGTATTTT.

The rearrangement uses TRBV5-4 and TRBJ1-3; D call uncertain. The CDR3 extends over 13 amino acids. Trimming pared 4 bases from V and 3 bases from J, leaving 8 bases between. Germline V gives CDR1 SGHNT, CDR2 YYREEE (reference sequence). The CDR3 region has the DNA TGTGCCAGCAGCCCTGGAGGTGGAAACACCATATATTTT. It encodes CASSPGGGNTIYF.